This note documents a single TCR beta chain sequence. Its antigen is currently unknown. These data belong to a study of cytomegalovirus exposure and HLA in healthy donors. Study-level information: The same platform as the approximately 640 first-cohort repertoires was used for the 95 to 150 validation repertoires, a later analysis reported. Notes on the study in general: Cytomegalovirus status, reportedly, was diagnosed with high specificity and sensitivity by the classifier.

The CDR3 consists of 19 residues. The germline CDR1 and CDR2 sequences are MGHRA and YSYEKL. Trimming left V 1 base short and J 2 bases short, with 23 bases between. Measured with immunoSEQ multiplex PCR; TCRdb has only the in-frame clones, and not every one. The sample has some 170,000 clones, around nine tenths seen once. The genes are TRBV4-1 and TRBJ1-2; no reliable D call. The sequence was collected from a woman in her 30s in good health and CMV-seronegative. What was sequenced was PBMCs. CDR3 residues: CASSQGSWETLRPNYGYTF. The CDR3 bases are TGCGCCAGCAGCCAAGGGTCTTGGGAGACCCTCAGACCCAACTATGGCTACACCTTC.